This TCR beta chain was identified during a study of blood T cell repertoires in COVID-19. Study-level background: The United States, Italy and Spain were the sources of the acute and convalescent COVID-19 samples. PBMCs, B-cell-depleted T cells, or T cells were the source of the cDNA or gDNA that made up the material.

Looked up from germline, CDR1 is SGHRS and CDR2 is YFSETQ. Between the trimmed V and J ends, which lost 0 bases and 6 bases, there was a span of 7 bases. The length of the CDR3 is 14 residues. Authors' processing steps: How many nucleated cells were present was estimated from reference gene primer amplification. Profiling relied on immunoSEQ multiplex PCR, and the TCRdb table lists in-frame clones only, not all of them. V and J calls and clone size are those listed in that table; D and trimming were worked out from the DNA. This sample yields some 150,000 clones, of which just over 85% are seen a single time; almost 8.5% belongs to the top ten.

Sequenced: peripheral blood. The clonotype comes from a woman aged 55-75 years with acute or convalescent COVID-19. The chain employs TRBV5-1 and TRBJ1-6; unclear D gene. CDR3 nucleotides: TGCGCCAGCAGCTTGGATACAGCTAATTCACCCCTCCACTTT. It specifies CASSLDTANSPLHF.